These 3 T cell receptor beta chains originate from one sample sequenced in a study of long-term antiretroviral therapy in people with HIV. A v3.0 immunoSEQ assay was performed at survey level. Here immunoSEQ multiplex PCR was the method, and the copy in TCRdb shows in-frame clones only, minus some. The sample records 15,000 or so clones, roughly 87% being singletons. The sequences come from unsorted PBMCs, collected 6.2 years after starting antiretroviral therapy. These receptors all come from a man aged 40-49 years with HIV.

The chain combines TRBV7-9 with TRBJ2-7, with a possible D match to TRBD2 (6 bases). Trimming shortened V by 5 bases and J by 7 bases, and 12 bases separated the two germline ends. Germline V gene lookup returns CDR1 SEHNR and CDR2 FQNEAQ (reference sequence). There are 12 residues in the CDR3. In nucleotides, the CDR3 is TGTGCCAGCAGCAAGCATCTAGCGGAGCAGTACTTC. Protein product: CASSKHLAEQYF.

CDR3 amino acids: CASSFSQSTDTQYF. DNA of the CDR3: TGTGCCAGCAGCTTCAGCCAGAGCACAGATACGCAGTATTTT. The chain carries TRBV7-2 and TRBJ2-3; D is undetermined. V was trimmed by 3 bases and J by 0 bases, leaving 7 bases between them. The germline gives CDR1 SGHTA, CDR2 FQGNSA. CDR3 length: 14 amino acids.

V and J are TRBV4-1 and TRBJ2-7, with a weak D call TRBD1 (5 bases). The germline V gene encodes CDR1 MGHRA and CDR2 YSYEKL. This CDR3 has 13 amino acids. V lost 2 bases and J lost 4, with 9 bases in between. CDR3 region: CASSQQTEYEQYF. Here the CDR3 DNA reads TGCGCCAGCAGCCAACAGACAGAATACGAGCAGTACTTC.